The 32 T cell receptor beta chains in this list originate from one sample, sequenced in a study of regulatory T cells in long-lasting Graves disease. Arm-PCR of CDR3 regions and iRepertoire HTBI primers were the basis on which TCR beta libraries were built. TCRdb redid the calling of the multiplex PCR reads with MiXCR, one entry per CDR3 protein. In the table there are 420,000 or so distinct CDR3 sequences, around 22% of which are singletons. The sample's time point: persistent/refractory GD, antithyroid drugs over 5 years with positive TRAb. Scientists built the TCR library using RNA that was extracted from PBMCs. Sample: peripheral blood mononuclear cells (PBMCs), taken when the disease was refractory, from a patient treated with antithyroid drugs. Receptors were obtained from a female donor with Graves disease.

This clonotype was observed a few times. This chain uses TRBV29-1 with TRBJ2-7, with D unclear. Per germline, CDR1 SQVTM and CDR2 ANQGSEA. Deletions cut 7 bases from V and 6 bases from J, with 4 bases between. The CDR3 is 8 amino acids. In DNA, the CDR3 is TGCAGCGGTAGCGAGCAGTACTTC. As protein: CSGSEQYF.

This clonotype appeared a few times. V and J are TRBV20-1 and TRBJ2-7; 7 bases agree with TRBD2. The ends lost 2 bases at V and 4 bases at J; junction bases unmatched: 17. CDR1 is DFQATT, CDR2 SNEGSKA, per germline (reference sequence). CDR3 length: 17 amino acids. The CDR3 protein is CSARPPSGSGMGYEQYF. The CDR3, as DNA: TGCAGTGCTAGACCTCCCTCGGGCAGCGGGATGGGGTACGAGCAGTACTTC.

A few counts support this clonotype. The chain joins TRBV6-2 or TRBV6-3 to TRBJ2-7; D unclear. The CDR3 is 12 residues long. V lost 0 bases, J lost 3 bases, and 3 bases lay in between. Germline values: CDR1 MNHEY, CDR2 SVGEGT. CDR3 in amino acids: CASSYSYYEQYF. CDR3 nucleotides: TGTGCCAGCAGTTACTCATACTACGAGCAGTACTTC.

This clonotype occurred a few times. The rearrangement joins TRBV5-1 to TRBJ1-4; D possibly corresponds to TRBD1 (6 bases). Germline V gives CDR1 SGHRS, CDR2 YFSETQ. The CDR3 has 14 amino acids. Trimming took 3 bases from V and 4 from J, leaving 10 bases between them. CDR3 region: CASSYGQFNEKLFF. In DNA, the CDR3 is TGCGCCAGCAGCTATGGACAGTTTAATGAAAAACTGTTTTTT.

The V gene is TRBV28, the J gene TRBJ2-6; no reliable D call. The germline V and J ends were trimmed by 6 bases and 2 bases, with 5 bases remaining between them. The germline CDR1 and CDR2 sequences are MDHEN and SYDVKM. The CDR3 loop spans 13 amino acids. This CDR3 reads CASRLTGANVLTF. In nucleotides, the CDR3 is TGTGCCAGCAGGTTAACTGGGGCCAACGTCCTGACTTTC.

V is TRBV4-1 and J is TRBJ2-7, with TRBD1 as a possible D gene (5 bases). Germline loops: CDR1 MGHRA, CDR2 YSYEKL. The CDR3 contains 15 residues. V dropped 1 base and J dropped 4 bases, with 14 bases sitting between them. CDR3 DNA: TGCGCCAGCAGCCAAGGAAGGGGTCTTTCATACGAGCAGTACTTC. Its translation: CASSQGRGLSYEQYF.

This chain uses TRBV5-1 with TRBJ1-2; D gene ambiguous. Germline-derived CDR1 and CDR2 are SGHRS and YFSETQ. Trimming removed 0 bases from V and 3 bases from J, with 12 bases in between. CDR3 size: 15 residues. CDR3 sequence: CASSLDGAKDYGYTF. Written as DNA, the CDR3 is TGCGCCAGCAGCTTGGACGGCGCCAAGGACTATGGCTACACCTTC.

V is TRBV10-3 and J is TRBJ2-7; no clear D. This CDR3 comprises 15 residues. From germline, CDR1 is ENHRY and CDR2 SYGVKD. V was shortened by 0 bases and J by 2 bases, with 11 bases between the two germline ends. CDR3 region: CAISESAEKTYEQYF. CDR3 bases: TGTGCCATCAGTGAGTCTGCGGAAAAAACCTACGAGCAGTACTTC.

This clonotype was detected many times. V usage is TRBV28 and J usage is TRBJ1-1, with D maybe TRBD1 (6 bases). V was trimmed by 2 bases and J by 4 bases, leaving 11 bases between them. CDR1 is MDHEN, CDR2 SYDVKM, per germline. The CDR3 is 14 residues long. The CDR3 loop is CASSLPGHLTEAFF. Written as DNA, the CDR3 is TGTGCCAGCAGTTTACCGGGACACCTCACTGAAGCTTTCTTT.

The gene calls are TRBV7-2 and TRBJ2-7, with D tentatively TRBD1 (6 bases). The CDR3 is 14 residues long. Germline V gene lookup returns CDR1 SGHTA and CDR2 FQGNSA. Deletions cut 5 bases from V and 0 bases from J, with 11 bases between. CDR3 nucleotide sequence: TGTGCCAGCAGCCCTAAGGACAGCTCCTACGAGCAGTACTTC. Its protein product is CASSPKDSSYEQYF.

The chain combines TRBV6-1 with TRBJ2-7; 7 bases align to TRBD2. Germline lookup yields CDR1 MNHNS and CDR2 SASEGT. There are 15 residues in the CDR3. V trimming: 7 bases; J trimming: 3 bases; junction bases outside the gene matches: 12. The chain's CDR3 is CASIFSGGKNYEQYF. The CDR3 nucleotides are TGTGCCAGCATCTTCTCCGGGGGGAAAAACTACGAGCAGTACTTC.

Ten or more counts support this clonotype. The chain is built from TRBV2 and TRBJ1-1; D gene uncertain. Trimming cost V 6 bases and J 2 bases, with 10 bases left between them. CDR1 is SNHLY, CDR2 FYNNEI, per germline. CDR3 length: 13 residues. The CDR3 is CASRKTANTEAFF. The CDR3 DNA reads TGTGCCAGCAGAAAGACGGCCAACACTGAAGCTTTCTTT.

This clonotype was detected a few times. The gene calls are TRBV30 and TRBJ1-5; D gene unclear. V was clipped by 3 bases and J by 3 bases, with 12 bases between them. This CDR3 comprises 14 residues. The germline V gene encodes CDR1 GTSNPN and CDR2 SVGIG (reference sequence). The CDR3 DNA reads as TGTGCCTGGAGCAATATCAATATCAATCAGCCCCAGCATTTT. Residues: CAWSNININQPQHF. The whole variable domain, remainder taken from reference TRBV30 and TRBJ1-5, is SQTIHQWPATLVQPVGSPLSLECTVEGTSNPNLYWYRQAAGRGLQLLFYSVGIGQISSEVPQNLSASRPQDRQFILSSKKLLLSDSGFYLCAWSNININQPQHFGDGTRLSIL.

This clonotype appeared many times. This chain connects TRBV7-2 to TRBJ1-1; 7 bases are shared with TRBD1. Germline CDR1 is SGHTA and CDR2 is FQGNSA. The J segment lost 4 bases and the V segment lost 5 bases, leaving 10 bases of the junction unmatched. This CDR3 has 15 amino acids. The CDR3 DNA is TGTGCCAGCAGCCCCACAAGGACAGGTATCACTGAAGCTTTCTTT. Protein product: CASSPTRTGITEAFF.

This clonotype was recorded many times. The rearrangement uses TRBV28 and TRBJ2-5, with D unresolved. The germline V gene has CDR1 MDHEN and CDR2 SYDVKM. The CDR3 length is 15 residues. Trimming took 7 bases from V and 0 from J, leaving 15 bases between them. CDR3 protein: CASTSPLGYQETQYF. In nucleotides, the CDR3 is TGTGCCAGCACCTCCCCTTTAGGGTACCAAGAGACCCAGTACTTC.

In the case of this clonotype: A read error may be the cause here, since a much bigger clone is one base away. No conserved phenylalanine or tryptophan ends this CDR3, so it is likely a read error. The genes are TRBV6-1 and TRBJ1-2; D not certain. Trimming left V 5 bases short and J 4 bases short, with 14 bases between. This CDR3 spans 14 amino acids. In germline, CDR1 is MNHNS, CDR2 SASEGT. Written as DNA, the CDR3 is TGTGCCAGCAGTCCCGAAGGAGGGCTCTATGGCTACACCCTC. This gives the protein CASSPEGGLYGYTL.

In this sample, this clonotype turned up many times. The chain combines TRBV15 with TRBJ2-5; 7 bases match TRBD2. The CDR3 contains 14 residues. Germline values: CDR1 LNHNV, CDR2 YYDKDF (reference sequence). The ends lost 0 bases at V and 9 bases at J; junction bases unmatched: 7. CDR3 region: CATSRDLEGRAQYF. CDR3 sequence (DNA): TGTGCCACCAGCAGAGACCTCGAGGGGAGGGCCCAGTACTTC.

The V gene is TRBV20-1, the J gene TRBJ2-7; TRBD2 matches 13 bases. Germline CDR1 DFQATT, CDR2 SNEGSKA (reference sequence). V was pared by 6 bases and J by 2 bases, with 4 bases of the junction left unmatched. This CDR3 has 14 residues. CDR3 DNA: TGCAGTGCGAGCGGGACTAGCGGGACCTACGAGCAGTACTTC. It is translated as CSASGTSGTYEQYF.

This clonotype was seen more than once but under ten times. The chain recombines TRBV29-1 with TRBJ1-5, with a weak D call TRBD1 (6 bases). V lost 5 bases, J lost 2 bases, and 13 bases lay in between. The CDR3 has 14 amino acids. The V gene's germline CDR1 is SQVTM and CDR2 ANQGSEA. CDR3 sequence (DNA): TGCAGCGTTAAAACAGGGAACGGCAATCAGCCCCAGCATTTT. Its protein product is CSVKTGNGNQPQHF. The full variable domain, its missing parts supplied by reference TRBV29-1 and TRBJ1-5, is SAVISQKPSRDICQRGTSLTIQCQVDSQVTMMFWYRQQPGQSLTLIATANQGSEATYESGFVIDKFPISRPNLTFSTLTVSNMSPEDSSIYLCSVKTGNGNQPQHFGDGTRLSIL.

In this sample, this clonotype turned up many times. The chain employs TRBV28 and TRBJ2-7; D gene ambiguous. CDR3 length: 16 residues. Trimming removed 3 bases from V and 2 bases from J, with 17 bases in between. Germline lookup yields CDR1 MDHEN and CDR2 SYDVKM. The DNA for the CDR3 is TGTGCCAGCAGTTTCCCAACCCACAGAGATACCTACGAGCAGTACTTC. Its translation: CASSFPTHRDTYEQYF. Using reference TRBV28 and TRBJ2-7 for the parts outside the CDR3, the full variable domain is DVKVTQSSRYLVKRTGEKVFLECVQDMDHENMFWYRQDPGLGLRLIYFSYDVKMKEKGDIPEGYSVSREKKERFSLILESASTNQTSMYLCASSFPTHRDTYEQYFGPGTRLTVT.

This clonotype was detected many times. The rearrangement links TRBV12-3 or TRBV12-4 to TRBJ1-1; D remains ambiguous. The CDR3 is 14 amino acids. The V end lost 5 bases, the J end lost 1 base, and 11 bases lay between the germline ends. The CDR3, as DNA: TGTGCCAGCAGTATACCCCCAGGGAACACTGAAGCTTTCTTT. Translation gives CASSIPPGNTEAFF.

This clonotype was seen a few times. The chain joins TRBV20-1 to TRBJ2-1, with a tentative D call TRBD1 (6 bases). The CDR3 is 14 amino acids. From germline, CDR1 is DFQATT and CDR2 SNEGSKA (reference sequence). V lost 3 bases and J 4 bases, leaving 13 bases between the germline ends. The CDR3 here is CSARVRGMYNEQFF. In DNA form, the CDR3 reads TGCAGTGCTAGGGTCAGGGGAATGTACAATGAGCAGTTCTTC.

The rearrangement joins TRBV20-1 to TRBJ2-7, with unresolved D. Trimming stripped 3 bases from V and 5 bases from J, with 8 bases between. From germline, CDR1 is DFQATT and CDR2 SNEGSKA (reference sequence). This CDR3 contains 11 residues. As DNA, the CDR3 is TGCAGTGCTAGTATTAGTGACGAGCAGTACTTC. Protein: CSASISDEQYF.

The sample holds one count of this clonotype. The conserved closing phenylalanine or tryptophan is absent in this CDR3, likely reflecting a read error. The genes are TRBV2 and TRBJ1-4; D remains ambiguous. This CDR3 spans 14 amino acids. Trimming left V 3 bases short and J 7 bases short, with 12 bases between. The V gene's germline CDR1 is SNHLY and CDR2 FYNNEI. Here the CDR3 DNA reads TGTGCCAGCAGTGAGTCCAGGTGGAGTGAAAAACTGTTTCTT. Its protein product is CASSESRWSEKLFL.

The V gene is TRBV27, the J gene TRBJ1-1; maybe TRBD1 (6 bases). V lost 4 bases to trimming and J lost 11 bases, with 17 bases between them. The CDR3 covers 13 residues. CDR1 MNHEY and CDR2 SMNVEV come from the germline V gene (reference sequence). The CDR3 region has the DNA TGTGCCAGCAGTTACTCGAGACGAGACAGGGCTTTCTTT. This codes for CASSYSRRDRAFF.

The chain is built from TRBV29-1 and TRBJ1-2; D ambiguous. The germline gives CDR1 SQVTM, CDR2 ANQGSEA. The V gene lost 7 bases and the J gene lost 1 base, with 13 bases spanning the gap. The CDR3 contains 13 residues. Here the CDR3 reads CSARGFLNYGYTF. For the CDR3, the DNA is TGCAGCGCCAGAGGTTTCCTTAACTATGGCTACACCTTC. Drawing the rest from reference TRBV29-1 and TRBJ1-2, the complete variable domain is SAVISQKPSRDICQRGTSLTIQCQVDSQVTMMFWYRQQPGQSLTLIATANQGSEATYESGFVIDKFPISRPNLTFSTLTVSNMSPEDSSIYLCSARGFLNYGYTFGSGTRLTVV.

The table lists this clonotype with many counts. The rearrangement joins TRBV20-1 to TRBJ2-7, with a tentative D call TRBD2 (6 bases). The CDR3 consists of 13 residues. Germline CDR1 DFQATT, CDR2 SNEGSKA (reference sequence). V was pared by 3 bases and J by 1 base, with 10 bases between. CDR3 bases: TGCAGTGCTAGGGAGGGGAATTCCTACGAGCAGTACTTC. Its translation is CSAREGNSYEQYF.

The chain links TRBV10-3 to TRBJ2-3; TRBD1 matches at 9 bases. Losses at the gene ends were 6 bases for V and 5 bases for J; bases not matched to a gene: 9. There are 15 residues in the CDR3. CDR1 and CDR2 (germline): ENHRY, SYGVKD. The CDR3 sequence: CAIRVQGAEGDTQYF. The CDR3 DNA sequence: TGTGCCATCAGGGTACAGGGGGCCGAGGGAGATACGCAGTATTTT.

This clonotype came up many times. This could be a read error, since a much larger clone is one nucleotide away. The V call is TRBV12-3 or TRBV12-4, the J call TRBJ2-7; D is ambiguous. This CDR3 contains 11 residues. V was shortened by 6 bases and J by 0 bases, with 3 bases between the two germline ends. The CDR3 is CASRRSYEQYF. The CDR3 nucleotides are TGTGCCAGCAGACGCTCCTACGAGCAGTACTTC.

This clonotype was found a few times. The chain employs TRBV13 and TRBJ1-2; 8 nucleotides align to TRBD1. V lost 4 bases, J lost 8 bases, and 9 bases stayed unmatched. CDR3 length equals 14 residues. Looked up from germline, CDR1 is PRHDT and CDR2 is FYEKMQ (reference sequence). The CDR3 loop is CASSSRTGLAGYTF. The CDR3 coding sequence is TGTGCCAGCAGCTCCCGGACAGGGCTAGCCGGCTACACCTTC.

This clonotype came up a few times. V and J are TRBV27 and TRBJ2-7, with D possibly being TRBD1 (6 bases). Germline CDR1 MNHEY, CDR2 SMNVEV (reference sequence). V shed 3 bases and J shed 5 bases, with 14 bases lying between them. This CDR3 is built from 14 residues. CDR3 coding DNA: TGTGCCAGCAGTTTTTCTTCAGGGGCCGACGAGCAGTACTTC. This encodes CASSFSSGADEQYF.

The gene calls are TRBV6-4 and TRBJ2-3; 8 bases are shared with TRBD2. CDR1 and CDR2 from the germline V gene are MRHNA and SNTAGT. The CDR3 sequence is 14 residues long. The V segment lost 10 bases and the J segment 0 bases; nucleotides outside the gene matches: 6. The CDR3 nucleotides are TGTGCCACCTCAACTAGCGGAAGCACAGATACGCAGTATTTT. Translating gives CATSTSGSTDTQYF.